This TCR beta chain stems from a study of cytomegalovirus exposure and HLA in healthy donors. Across the study: About 84% of 398 genotyped donors fell in the Caucasian-associated ancestry cluster. Overall study results and limits: Later on, an analysis tied about 17,000 TCR beta sequences to HLA alleles at 0.05 false discovery rate. For most TCR beta V segments, an earlier analysis put the productive rate at about 87% or about 30% of the time. Presence/absence analyses supposed approximately even sequencing depth among donors.

This clone has only a few counts. Its target is unknown. The PCR was carried out with 60 Vbeta primers and 13 Jbeta primers. Data came from immunoSEQ multiplex PCR; TCRdb stores just in-frame clones and leaves some out. The sample comprises around 170,000 clones, roughly 80% of which are singletons, and about 1.3% rests with the top ten. V lost 1 base and J lost 9; bases outside the gene matches: 5. Germline V gives CDR1 SGHTA, CDR2 FQGNSA. This CDR3 comprises 14 residues. The sequenced material came from PBMCs. The source of this sequence is a male donor in good health and CMV-seronegative. The rearrangement links TRBV7-2 to TRBJ2-1; 8 bases are a match to TRBD2. The CDR3 here is CASSLVAGGGEQFF. The DNA of the CDR3 is TGTGCCAGCAGCTTAGTGGCGGGAGGCGGTGAGCAGTTCTTC.